Listed below are T cell receptor beta chains from one sample, sequenced in a study of blood T cell repertoires in COVID-19. The repertoire was sequenced with immunoSEQ multiplex PCR; TCRdb's copy has only in-frame clones and lacks some. The sample holds around 320,000 clones, roughly 90% seen once. Sequences were obtained from peripheral blood. These receptors came from a woman in her twenties or thirties with COVID-19, enrolled during active disease. Both conserved end residues are part of each CDR3. The order of the fields is clone size, V gene, D gene, J gene, CDR3 length, CDR3 protein, CDR3 DNA. D genes are given only for firm matches. The size entry is marked missing in some rows and otherwise reads once, few, many or a size class.

size: .; V: TRBV5-1; D: .; J: TRBJ1-1; length: 16; CDR3: CASSLAGGGINTEAFF; DNA: TGCGCCAGCAGCTTGGCCGGAGGAGGAATTAACACTGAAGCTTTCTTT
size: .; V: TRBV4-2; D: TRBD1; J: TRBJ1-2; length: 16; CDR3: CASSQDNSGGRDGYTF; DNA: TGTGCCAGCAGCCAAGATAATTCAGGGGGGCGGGATGGCTACACCTTC
size: once; V: TRBV5-6; D: .; J: TRBJ1-6; length: 15; CDR3: CASTLLRGAYSPLHF; DNA: TGTGCCAGCACCTTGCTGCGGGGGGCTTATTCACCCCTCCACTTT
size: .; V: TRBV6-5; D: .; J: TRBJ2-7; length: 14; CDR3: CASRNRDSSYEQYF; DNA: TGTGCCAGCAGAAACCGGGACTCCTCCTACGAGCAGTACTTC
size: .; V: TRBV6-5; D: .; J: TRBJ2-7; length: 16; CDR3: CASSYSGPILSYEQYF; DNA: TGTGCCAGCAGTTACTCGGGGCCGATCCTCTCCTACGAGCAGTACTTC
size: .; V: TRBV5-4; D: .; J: TRBJ2-1; length: 13; CDR3: CASSAGDDNEQFF; DNA: TGTGCCAGCAGCGCAGGGGATGACAATGAGCAGTTCTTC
size: .; V: TRBV5-1; D: .; J: TRBJ2-7; length: 16; CDR3: CASSLDRAGATYEQYF; DNA: TGCGCCAGCAGCTTGGATAGGGCGGGGGCCACCTACGAGCAGTACTTC
size: .; V: TRBV7-9; D: TRBD2; J: TRBJ2-1; length: 13; CDR3: CASSVTGGNEQFF; DNA: TGTGCCAGCAGCGTGACCGGGGGGAATGAGCAGTTCTTC
size: .; V: TRBV6-5; D: TRBD1; J: TRBJ1-1; length: 14; CDR3: CASSGQGDITEAFF; DNA: TGTGCCAGCAGCGGACAGGGTGATATCACTGAAGCTTTCTTT
size: .; V: TRBV28; D: .; J: TRBJ2-1; length: 19; CDR3: CASSLSWQDPTSSYNEQFF; DNA: TGTGCCAGCAGTTTATCATGGCAGGACCCCACTAGCTCCTACAATGAGCAGTTCTTC
size: .; V: TRBV6-6; D: .; J: TRBJ1-1; length: 16; CDR3: CASSRASRVGDTEAFF; DNA: TGTGCCAGCAGTCGGGCTTCGAGAGTCGGGGACACTGAAGCTTTCTTT
size: once; V: TRBV4-1; D: TRBD1; J: TRBJ1-1; length: 15; CDR3: CASSLSGQGNTEAFF; DNA: TGCGCCAGCAGCCTATCGGGACAGGGGAACACTGAAGCTTTCTTT
size: .; V: TRBV5-6; D: TRBD1; J: TRBJ1-5; length: 14; CDR3: CASRPDRGPGPQHF; DNA: TGTGCCAGCAGACCGGACAGGGGCCCAGGGCCCCAGCATTTT
size: .; V: TRBV7-9; D: TRBD1; J: TRBJ2-1; length: 19; CDR3: CASSSPPRDRPLVGDEQFF; DNA: TGTGCCAGCAGCTCCCCCCCCCGGGACAGGCCTCTGGTGGGGGATGAGCAGTTCTTC
size: .; V: TRBV5-1; D: .; J: TRBJ1-6; length: 15; CDR3: CASSLGAPLNSPLHF; DNA: TGCGCCAGCAGCTTAGGGGCCCCTCTAAATTCACCCCTCCACTTT
size: .; V: TRBV7-9; D: TRBD1; J: TRBJ2-1; length: 18; CDR3: CASSLEGAGTGAYNEQFF; DNA: TGTGCCAGCAGCTTAGAGGGGGCGGGGACAGGGGCTTACAATGAGCAGTTCTTC
size: .; V: TRBV3-1/TRBV3-2; D: TRBD2; J: TRBJ2-3; length: 17; CDR3: CASSQAGTSARTDTQYF; DNA: TGTGCCAGCAGCCAAGCCGGGACTAGCGCCCGCACAGATACGCAGTATTTT
size: .; V: TRBV27; D: .; J: TRBJ2-7; length: 14; CDR3: CASSLSGRLYEQYF; DNA: TGTGCCAGCAGTTTATCGGGCAGACTATACGAGCAGTACTTC